These T cell receptor beta chains were read from a single sample in a study of identifying expanded T cells in peripheral blood. Measured with immunoSEQ multiplex PCR; TCRdb has only the in-frame clones, and not every one. The sample has about 52,000 clones; approximately 86% are singletons. Sequenced: blood. These receptors were obtained from a person between 18 and 69 years old in good health. CDR3s include the opening cysteine and the closing phenylalanine or tryptophan. Fields, in order: V gene, CDR3 protein.

>TRBV30
CAWSVGGTGETQYF
>TRBV4-1
CASSQGTGMGEKLFF
>TRBV30
CAWSRQGSAGNTIYF
>TRBV6-4
CASSGGAETQYF
>TRBV6-1
CASGETGGNEKLFF
>TRBV5-6
CASSFPGHTGELFF
>TRBV6-1
CASSSRENTEAFF
>TRBV5-1
CASRTRGTSDTDTQYF
>TRBV7-6
CASSLAPPRSGNTIYF
>TRBV18
CASSLLDEGMTKNIQYF
>TRBV30
CAWSEWGPGELFF
>TRBV28
CASSVFNQPQHF
>TRBV7-9
CASSGRDRSNSPLHF
>TRBV5-1
CASSRATGTGTSAGDTQYF
>TRBV18
CASSPPGPQNTEAFF
>TRBV27
CASRTSGSYNEQFF
>TRBV5-1
CASSQDLNTEAFF
>TRBV11-2
CASSSDPFLGYTF
>TRBV5-6
CASSETQGSQVNYGYTF
>TRBV9
CASSASGYNEQFF
>TRBV30
CAWRTGRNTEAFF
>TRBV5-1
CASRRTSGVQETQYF
>TRBV7-3
CASSLRTGGKDEQFF
>TRBV7-2
CASSPSEWETQYF
>TRBV4-1
CASSQDQGLAGLSYEQYF
>TRBV19
CASTTPGTGGTYEQYF